These 3 T cell receptor beta chains were all obtained from the same sample, sequenced in a study of identical twins. TCRdb reprocessed the 5' RACE reads with MiXCR, giving one entry per CDR3 protein. The sample has roughly 350,000 distinct CDR3 sequences; 9% to 15% are singletons. The same data also contributed to another study, on yellow fever vaccine responses in identical twins.

The sample comprised CD8+ T cells sorted from blood. The origin of the receptors is a woman aged 18-35 years in good health.

This clonotype was seen at least ten times. The chain employs TRBV5-1 and TRBJ2-1; 14 nucleotides align to TRBD2. The CDR3 consists of 15 residues. V trimming: 4 bases; J trimming: 6 bases; junction bases outside the gene matches: 3. Germline V gives CDR1 SGHRS, CDR2 YFSETQ. CDR3 protein: CASSGGLAGVNEQFF. The CDR3 bases are TGCGCCAGCAGCGGGGGACTAGCGGGAGTCAATGAGCAGTTCTTC.

The chain combines TRBV4-1 with TRBJ2-7, with TRBD1 matching over 8 bases. The CDR3 is 15 amino acids. Germline lookup yields CDR1 MGHRA and CDR2 YSYEKL. The CDR3 spells CASSFRQGSYYEQYV. The DNA for the CDR3 is TGCGCCAGCAGCTTCAGACAGGGGTCGTACTACGAGCAATACGTC.

This clonotype was seen repeatedly, ten times or more. The rearrangement joins TRBV7-9 to TRBJ2-1; TRBD2 aligns across 7 bases. The length of the CDR3 is 15 residues. V lost 6 bases and J lost 0; bases outside the gene matches: 5. Looked up from germline, CDR1 is SEHNR and CDR2 is FQNEAQ (reference sequence). The CDR3 DNA reads TGTGCCAGCAGTCCCGGGAGGAGCTCCTACAATGAGCAGTTCTTC. Its translation: CASSPGRSSYNEQFF.